A selection of T cell receptor beta chains follows, all from one sample in a study of T cell responses to AZD1222 COVID-19 vaccine. Libraries were prepared by immunoSEQ multiplex PCR; TCRdb keeps only in-frame clonotypes and omits some of them. Here the sample spans 83,000 or so clones, about 82% being singletons. The source was peripheral blood, collected on day 0 of AZD1222 vaccination. The origin of the receptors is an adult in good health. CDR3s include the opening cysteine and the closing phenylalanine or tryptophan. Fields, in order: D gene, clone size, V gene, J gene, CDR3 protein, CDR3 DNA. D genes are given only for firm matches. Some rows have no size entry. The others give once, few or many, or a class for an expanded clone.

d_call: NA; clone_size: NA; v_call: TRBV27; j_call: TRBJ1-2; cdr3_aa: CAVGYPSDTF; cdr3_nt: TGTGCCGTTGGGTACCCCTCGGACACCTTC
d_call: NA; clone_size: NA; v_call: TRBV9; j_call: TRBJ1-2; cdr3_aa: CASSPGVNGYTF; cdr3_nt: TGTGCCAGCAGCCCAGGGGTGAACGGCTACACCTTC
d_call: NA; clone_size: NA; v_call: TRBV15; j_call: TRBJ1-4; cdr3_aa: CATSRERDGEKLFF; cdr3_nt: TGTGCCACCAGCAGAGAGAGGGATGGCGAAAAACTGTTTTTT
d_call: NA; clone_size: few; v_call: TRBV7-3; j_call: TRBJ2-3; cdr3_aa: CASSSGLFTDTQYF; cdr3_nt: TGTGCCAGCAGCTCCGGACTTTTCACAGATACGCAGTATTTT
d_call: NA; clone_size: NA; v_call: TRBV4-1; j_call: TRBJ1-5; cdr3_aa: CASSVDKNLDNQPQHF; cdr3_nt: TGCGCCAGCAGCGTAGACAAGAACCTTGACAATCAGCCCCAGCATTTT
d_call: NA; clone_size: NA; v_call: TRBV5-4; j_call: TRBJ1-1; cdr3_aa: CASSWAGRSNTEAFF; cdr3_nt: TGTGCCAGCAGCTGGGCCGGACGGTCGAACACTGAAGCTTTCTTT
d_call: NA; clone_size: NA; v_call: TRBV7-7; j_call: TRBJ2-6; cdr3_aa: CASSPWAGANVLTF; cdr3_nt: TGTGCTAGCAGCCCCTGGGCCGGGGCCAACGTCCTGACTTTC
d_call: TRBD2; clone_size: NA; v_call: TRBV5-4; j_call: TRBJ2-3; cdr3_aa: CASTSLAGANEADTQYF; cdr3_nt: TGTGCCAGCACTTCCTTAGCGGGAGCCAACGAAGCAGATACGCAGTATTTT
d_call: NA; clone_size: NA; v_call: TRBV7-3; j_call: TRBJ2-1; cdr3_aa: CASSLNPVWEAEQFF; cdr3_nt: TGTGCCAGCAGCTTAAATCCTGTTTGGGAGGCAGAGCAGTTCTTC
d_call: NA; clone_size: NA; v_call: TRBV7-3; j_call: TRBJ1-2; cdr3_aa: CASSSGLNYGYTF; cdr3_nt: TGTGCCAGCAGCTCCGGCCTTAACTATGGCTACACCTTC
d_call: NA; clone_size: NA; v_call: TRBV7-8; j_call: TRBJ2-1; cdr3_aa: CASSPSGREFF; cdr3_nt: TGTGCCAGCAGCCCATCGGGACGGGAGTTCTTC
d_call: TRBD1; clone_size: NA; v_call: TRBV18; j_call: TRBJ1-1; cdr3_aa: CASSPSGQGIRNTEAFF; cdr3_nt: TGTGCCAGCTCACCATCGGGACAGGGAATAAGAAACACTGAAGCTTTCTTT
d_call: TRBD2; clone_size: once; v_call: TRBV18; j_call: TRBJ2-5; cdr3_aa: CASSSLAGGPETQYF; cdr3_nt: TGTGCCAGCTCATCCCTAGCGGGGGGGCCGGAGACCCAGTACTTC
d_call: NA; clone_size: NA; v_call: TRBV11-2; j_call: TRBJ2-7; cdr3_aa: CASSLVPSFAYEQYF; cdr3_nt: TGTGCCAGCAGCTTGGTCCCGAGTTTCGCCTACGAGCAGTACTTC
d_call: NA; clone_size: NA; v_call: TRBV2; j_call: TRBJ2-7; cdr3_aa: CASSEVPGYEQYF; cdr3_nt: TGTGCCAGCAGTGAAGTCCCAGGCTACGAGCAGTACTTC
d_call: TRBD2; clone_size: NA; v_call: TRBV5-1; j_call: TRBJ2-1; cdr3_aa: CASSSGTGTSGLNEQFF; cdr3_nt: TGCGCCAGCAGCTCCGGAACCGGGACTAGCGGCTTGAATGAGCAGTTCTTC
d_call: NA; clone_size: NA; v_call: TRBV2; j_call: TRBJ2-7; cdr3_aa: CASSEWQEAGEQYF; cdr3_nt: TGTGCCAGCAGTGAGTGGCAGGAGGCGGGCGAGCAGTACTTC
d_call: TRBD2; clone_size: NA; v_call: TRBV11-2; j_call: TRBJ2-7; cdr3_aa: CASAVGGSHPRPYF; cdr3_nt: TGTGCCAGCGCGGTTGGCGGGAGCCACCCCCGTCCGTACTTC
d_call: NA; clone_size: NA; v_call: TRBV5-4; j_call: TRBJ1-2; cdr3_aa: CASSLPTPNYGYTF; cdr3_nt: TGTGCCAGCAGCCTCCCGACACCTAACTATGGCTACACCTTC
d_call: NA; clone_size: NA; v_call: TRBV28; j_call: TRBJ2-6; cdr3_aa: CASSFLGAGANVLTF; cdr3_nt: TGTGCCAGCAGTTTCCTAGGGGCGGGGGCCAACGTCCTGACTTTC
d_call: NA; clone_size: NA; v_call: TRBV2; j_call: TRBJ1-5; cdr3_aa: CASSALGVQPQHF; cdr3_nt: TGTGCCAGCAGTGCCCTTGGGGTCCAGCCCCAGCATTTT
d_call: NA; clone_size: NA; v_call: TRBV3-1/TRBV3-2; j_call: TRBJ2-3; cdr3_aa: CASSHGVTDTQYF; cdr3_nt: TGTGCCAGCAGCCATGGGGTCACAGATACGCAGTATTTT
d_call: NA; clone_size: NA; v_call: TRBV10-3; j_call: TRBJ1-1; cdr3_aa: CAISDLSGSNTEAFF; cdr3_nt: TGTGCCATCAGTGACTTATCGGGCTCGAACACTGAAGCTTTCTTT
d_call: TRBD2; clone_size: NA; v_call: TRBV11-3; j_call: TRBJ2-1; cdr3_aa: CASSLRGVAGYNEQFF; cdr3_nt: TGTGCCAGCAGCCTTCGAGGGGTAGCGGGGTACAATGAGCAGTTCTTC
d_call: TRBD2; clone_size: NA; v_call: TRBV13; j_call: TRBJ2-1; cdr3_aa: CASSPQRTSGNEQFF; cdr3_nt: TGTGCCAGCAGCCCCCAAAGGACTAGCGGGAATGAGCAGTTCTTC
d_call: NA; clone_size: NA; v_call: TRBV6-5; j_call: TRBJ1-1; cdr3_aa: CASSYTGRGPNTEAFF; cdr3_nt: TGTGCCAGCAGTTACACGGGACGCGGCCCTAACACTGAAGCTTTCTTT
d_call: NA; clone_size: NA; v_call: TRBV5-4; j_call: TRBJ1-1; cdr3_aa: CASSRREVNTEAFF; cdr3_nt: TGTGCCAGCAGCCGTCGGGAAGTGAACACTGAAGCTTTCTTT
d_call: TRBD2; clone_size: NA; v_call: TRBV7-2; j_call: TRBJ2-3; cdr3_aa: CASSLGTSGRGRDTQYF; cdr3_nt: TGTGCCAGCAGCTTAGGGACTAGCGGGAGGGGTCGAGATACGCAGTATTTT
d_call: NA; clone_size: NA; v_call: TRBV5-1; j_call: TRBJ1-1; cdr3_aa: CASSSSTGLNTEAFF; cdr3_nt: TGCGCCAGCAGCTCGTCGACAGGACTGAACACTGAAGCTTTCTTT
d_call: TRBD2; clone_size: few; v_call: TRBV4-2; j_call: TRBJ2-2; cdr3_aa: CASSQEVAGGTGELFF; cdr3_nt: TGTGCCAGCAGCCAAGAGGTAGCGGGAGGCACCGGGGAGCTGTTTTTT
d_call: NA; clone_size: NA; v_call: TRBV19; j_call: TRBJ2-7; cdr3_aa: CASSPTKGAYEQYF; cdr3_nt: TGTGCCAGTTCCCCCACCAAGGGGGCCTACGAGCAGTACTTC
d_call: NA; clone_size: NA; v_call: TRBV6-5; j_call: TRBJ2-5; cdr3_aa: CASRGSAETQYF; cdr3_nt: TGTGCCAGCAGGGGATCCGCGGAGACCCAGTACTTC
d_call: TRBD1; clone_size: once; v_call: TRBV5-1; j_call: TRBJ1-4; cdr3_aa: CASTTTGGNHEKLFF; cdr3_nt: TGCGCCAGCACAACCACAGGGGGTAATCATGAAAAACTGTTTTTT
d_call: NA; clone_size: NA; v_call: TRBV10-1; j_call: TRBJ2-2; cdr3_aa: CASSEIRGNGELFF; cdr3_nt: TGCGCCAGCAGTGAGATTAGGGGGAACGGGGAGCTGTTTTTT
d_call: NA; clone_size: NA; v_call: TRBV6-5; j_call: TRBJ2-3; cdr3_aa: CASRLAGADTQYF; cdr3_nt: TGTGCCAGCAGGTTAGCAGGCGCGGATACGCAGTATTTT
d_call: NA; clone_size: few; v_call: TRBV5-5; j_call: TRBJ1-1; cdr3_aa: CASSFWGANTEAFF; cdr3_nt: TGTGCCAGCAGCTTTTGGGGGGCGAACACTGAAGCTTTCTTT
d_call: NA; clone_size: NA; v_call: TRBV28; j_call: TRBJ2-5; cdr3_aa: CASSSGRGLLETQYF; cdr3_nt: TGTGCCAGCAGTTCGGGTCGGGGACTCTTAGAGACCCAGTACTTC
d_call: NA; clone_size: NA; v_call: TRBV18; j_call: TRBJ1-1; cdr3_aa: CASSPPNFPGTEAFF; cdr3_nt: TGTGCCAGCTCACCACCGAACTTTCCAGGGACTGAAGCTTTCTTT
d_call: TRBD1; clone_size: NA; v_call: TRBV2; j_call: TRBJ1-3; cdr3_aa: CASFSSPGQGEGNTIYF; cdr3_nt: TGTGCCAGCTTTTCTTCGCCGGGACAGGGGGAAGGAAACACCATATATTTT
d_call: NA; clone_size: NA; v_call: TRBV6-5; j_call: TRBJ1-6; cdr3_aa: CASTRLGSYNSPLHF; cdr3_nt: TGTGCCAGCACTCGGTTGGGCTCCTATAATTCACCCCTCCACTTT
d_call: TRBD1; clone_size: NA; v_call: TRBV27; j_call: TRBJ1-2; cdr3_aa: CASSLSTGRGGYTF; cdr3_nt: TGTGCCAGCAGTTTGTCGACAGGGAGGGGTGGCTACACCTTC